Below are 5 T cell receptor beta chains sequenced from a single sample in a study of blood T cell repertoires in COVID-19. This table comes from immunoSEQ multiplex PCR, and its TCRdb copy is limited to in-frame clones, with some not included. Altogether fewer than 150,000 clones are present, 88% being singletons, with the ten largest covering over 9.5%. Sequenced: peripheral blood. Source of these receptors: a man aged 50 or older with active or convalescent COVID-19.

This chain links TRBV28 with TRBJ2-5; D is undetermined. V lost 1 base to trimming and J lost 7 bases, with 16 bases between them. CDR1 is MDHEN, CDR2 SYDVKM, per germline. CDR3 length: 15 amino acids. This chain's CDR3 is CASSLSDSSARTQYF. The DNA of the CDR3 is TGTGCCAGCAGTTTATCCGACTCTTCTGCCCGGACCCAGTACTTC.

The J gene is TRBJ2-7, the V gene TRBV12-2; the table's D gene call, TRBD1, was not cross checked with the DNA. TRBV12-2 represents a pseudogene. The CDR3 has 16 amino acids. CDR3 sequence: CASRSNFQGFTYEQYF. The DNA for the CDR3 is TGTGCAAGTCGCTCCAATTTCCAGGGGTTCACCTACGAGCAGTACTTC.

The J gene is TRBJ2-1, the V gene TRBV7-3, with TRBD2 matching over 9 bases. V lost 5 bases, J lost 4 bases, and 6 bases stayed unmatched. This CDR3 spans 15 amino acids. Germline values: CDR1 SGHTA, CDR2 FQGTGA. CDR3 loop: CASSIGLAQYNEQFF. The CDR3 DNA is TGTGCCAGCAGCATAGGACTAGCGCAATACAATGAGCAGTTCTTC.

The genes are TRBV6-1 and TRBJ2-1; possibly TRBD1 for D (6 bases). Germline V gene sequence: CDR1 MNHNS, CDR2 SASEGT. The CDR3 totals 15 residues. Between the trimmed V and J ends, which lost 8 bases and 6 bases, there was a span of 20 bases. CDR3: CASPPRGSEGNEQFF. The CDR3 DNA follows: TGTGCCAGCCCGCCTAGGGGGTCGGAAGGCAATGAGCAGTTCTTC.

The chain combines TRBV29-1 with TRBJ2-7, with 10 bases aligning to TRBD1. CDR1 and CDR2 from the germline V gene are SQVTM and ANQGSEA. V gave up 5 bases and J gave up 2 bases; unmatched junction bases: 3. This CDR3 contains 13 residues. The CDR3 bases are TGCAGCGTTCGGGGGACAGGGGCCTACGAGCAGTACTTC. Translating it yields CSVRGTGAYEQYF.